This T cell receptor beta chain is from a study of control samples from healthy donors and cancer patients (dated by TCRdb to the early 2020s). CDR1 and CDR2, looked up from the germline V gene, are KGHDR and SFDVKD. Reading from cysteine to phenylalanine, the CDR3 counts 14 amino acids. The read is trimmed to its CDR3 DNA, 42 bases read in frame from base 1. V lost 8 bases and J lost 5 bases, and the count of bases not matched to a germline gene is 3. The library was obtained by the immunoSEQ multiplex PCR assay. The clones in this table, taken by TCRdb from immuneACCESS, are in-frame only. Not every clone is retained; where verified, under half of the shortfall comes from an unresolved V gene, and the cause of the rest is unknown. The sample table shows about 130,000 clones, and around nine tenths are seen once. Less than 2.5% of the sample is in the top ten clones. Points on this clone: There is no known antigen for this receptor. No quality values exist for individual bases; no much larger clone is one base distant.

The sequencing input was blood. This TCR was recovered from a young man in good health. The V gene is TRBV24-1 and the J gene is TRBJ2-5; 14 nucleotides in the junction match TRBD2. The nucleotide sequence is given as TGTGCCACCATGACTAGCGGGGGGGCGGAGACCCAGTACTTC. The translation is CATMTSGGAETQYF.